The 20 T cell receptor beta chains presented below share a single source sample, sequenced in a study of blood T cell repertoires in COVID-19 (TCRdb year 2020). Library preparation used the immunoSEQ multiplex PCR assay. Held by TCRdb, this immuneACCESS table contains in-frame sequences only and omits some clones. Under half of the omission traces to an unresolved V gene where checked; the cause of the rest is unknown. Present in this sample are about 380,000 clones, 81% of which were seen just once. The ten largest clonotypes hold roughly 1.2% of the sample. The sample was peripheral blood. The receptors were sampled from a human donor with acute or convalescent COVID-19. The donor label of this sample is uncertain.

The chain uses TRBV19 and TRBJ1-5; D perhaps matches TRBD1 (6 bases). V shed 6 bases and J shed 5 bases, with 11 bases lying between them. The germline V gene encodes CDR1 LNHDA and CDR2 SQIVND (reference sequence). The CDR3 is 13 amino acids. CDR3 amino acids: CASRYREHQPQHF. The DNA for the CDR3 is TGTGCCAGTAGATACAGGGAGCATCAGCCCCAGCATTTT.

The rearrangement joins TRBV19 to TRBJ1-2; tentatively, D is TRBD1 (6 bases). V gave up 7 bases and J gave up 4 bases, with 22 bases separating them. Germline V lookup: CDR1 LNHDA, CDR2 SQIVND (reference sequence). CDR3 size: 16 residues. This chain's CDR3 is CASTPAADRTSYGYTF. Written as DNA, the CDR3 is TGTGCCAGTACCCCGGCGGCCGACAGGACCTCCTATGGCTACACCTTC.

This chain links TRBV30 with TRBJ1-2, with 7 bases fitting TRBD1. The CDR3 consists of 15 residues. Trimming cost V 1 base and J 1 base; bases outside gene matches: 6. Germline-derived CDR1 and CDR2 are GTSNPN and SVGIG (reference sequence). CDR3 DNA: TGTGCCTGGAGTGGCGGGACAGTCAATAACTATGGCTACACCTTC. Protein sequence: CAWSGGTVNNYGYTF.

This rearrangement joins TRBV10-1 to TRBJ2-1; 9 bases map to TRBD2. This CDR3 has 15 residues. V dropped 3 bases and J dropped 6; count of bases not matched to a gene: 6. From germline, CDR1 is WNHNN and CDR2 SYGVQD (reference sequence). The CDR3 coding sequence is TGCGCCAGCAGTGAAACGGCTAGCGGGACCAATGAGCAGTTCTTC. Encoded protein: CASSETASGTNEQFF.

In its sample, this clone was seen once. J is TRBJ2-2 and V is TRBV5-6; a weak D match, TRBD1 (6 bases). The CDR3 has 15 amino acids. CDR1 and CDR2 from the germline V gene are SGHDT and YYEEEE. V was cut by 2 bases and J by 1 base, with 9 bases left in between. The CDR3 DNA sequence: TGTGCCAGCAGCTTACAGGGTCTGAACACCGGGGAGCTGTTTTTT. This encodes CASSLQGLNTGELFF.

The rearrangement links TRBV29-1 to TRBJ1-2, with D hard to call. Per germline, CDR1 SQVTM and CDR2 ANQGSEA. The CDR3 sequence is 12 residues long. V lost 1 base, J lost 0 bases, and 3 bases lay in between. The CDR3 sequence is CSVEAANYGYTF. The CDR3 region has the DNA TGCAGCGTTGAAGCCGCTAACTATGGCTACACCTTC.

The gene calls are TRBV28 and TRBJ1-2; 7 bases map to TRBD1. Looked up from germline, CDR1 is MDHEN and CDR2 is SYDVKM. Trimming took 3 bases from V and 4 from J; bases not matched to a gene: 5. This CDR3 has 14 residues. The CDR3 region has the DNA TGTGCCAGCAGTTTCAGGACAGGAATCTATGGCTACACCTTC. Translation: CASSFRTGIYGYTF.

The gene calls are TRBV7-6 and TRBJ1-3, with TRBD1 matching 7 bases. The CDR3 spans 15 residues. Germline CDR1 is SGHVS and CDR2 is FNYEAQ. The J segment lost 1 base and the V segment lost 3 bases, leaving 3 bases of the junction unmatched. The CDR3 region has the DNA TGTGCCAGCAGCTTTGACAGGGAATCTGGAAACACCATATATTTT. Its translation: CASSFDRESGNTIYF. Full variable domain (remainder filled in from reference TRBV7-6 and TRBJ1-3): GAGVSQSPRYKVTKRGQDVALRCDPISGHVSLYWYRQALGQGPEFLTYFNYEAQQDKSGLPNDRFSAERPEGSISTLTIQRTEQRDSAMYRCASSFDRESGNTIYFGEGSWLTVV.

The chain is built from TRBV6-1 and TRBJ2-7; 7 positions match TRBD1. CDR1 is MNHNS, CDR2 SASEGT, per germline. The CDR3 runs to 15 residues. J was trimmed by 7 bases and V by 2 bases; bases with no gene match: 11. CDR3 sequence (DNA): TGTGCCAGCAGTGAACTTTACTCGGACAGGACGGAGCAGTACTTC. It specifies CASSELYSDRTEQYF.

This chain joins TRBV6-1 and TRBJ1-6, with D unresolved. The CDR3 length is 13 residues. Germline values: CDR1 MNHNS, CDR2 SASEGT. Trimming stripped 3 bases from V and 7 bases from J, with 7 bases between. In DNA, the CDR3 is TGTGCCAGCAGTGATATCGGGAATTCACCCCTCCACTTT. Its translation is CASSDIGNSPLHF.

The chain carries TRBV5-1 and TRBJ2-7; 12 bases are shared with TRBD1. CDR3 length: 15 amino acids. CDR1 is SGHRS, CDR2 YFSETQ, per germline. V lost 2 bases, J lost 7 bases, and 7 bases stayed unmatched. CDR3 loop: CASSFSGTGGEEQYF. CDR3 DNA: TGCGCCAGCAGCTTTTCCGGGACAGGGGGCGAAGAGCAGTACTTC.

The rearrangement uses TRBV19 and TRBJ1-6; D is perhaps TRBD1 (5 bases). The CDR3 contains 14 residues. The V gene lost 9 bases and the J gene lost 9 bases, with 18 bases spanning the gap. Per the germline V gene, CDR1 is LNHDA and CDR2 is SQIVND (reference sequence). The CDR3 DNA reads as TGTGCCAGGGGACTGGGGTACGCGAGTTCACCCCTCCACTTT. This encodes CARGLGYASSPLHF.

V and J are TRBV18 and TRBJ2-7; 7 nucleotides align to TRBD1. Germline V lookup: CDR1 KGHSH, CDR2 LQKENI. The trim removed 3 bases at V and 4 bases at J, leaving 9 bases unmatched. This CDR3 spans 15 amino acids. CDR3 bases: TGTGCCAGCTCACCGGGACAGCGCCCAGATTACGAGCAGTACTTC. Residues: CASSPGQRPDYEQYF.

The rearrangement links TRBV5-6 to TRBJ1-2; no reliable D call. There are 12 residues in the CDR3. V lost 4 bases, J lost 7 bases, and 11 bases lay in between. Per the germline V gene, CDR1 is SGHDT and CDR2 is YYEEEE. For the CDR3, the DNA is TGTGCCAGCAGCCGAAGGACTGTTGGCTACACCTTC. Its translation is CASSRRTVGYTF. Combining the CDR3 with reference TRBV5-6 and TRBJ1-2 gives the whole variable domain DAGVTQSPTHLIKTRGQQVTLRCSPKSGHDTVSWYQQALGQGPQFIFQYYEEEERQRGNFPDRFSGHQFPNYSSELNVNALLLGDSALYLCASSRRTVGYTFGSGTRLTVV.

V and J are TRBV7-9 and TRBJ1-2; D gene ambiguous. V was trimmed by 5 bases and J by 0 bases, leaving 7 bases between them. The length of the CDR3 is 13 residues. The V gene's germline CDR1 is SEHNR and CDR2 FQNEAQ (reference sequence). Here the CDR3 reads CASSPDTNYGYTF. The CDR3 region has the DNA TGTGCCAGCAGCCCCGACACTAACTATGGCTACACCTTC. The entire variable domain, with the rest obtained from reference TRBV7-9 and TRBJ1-2, is as follows: DTGVSQNPRHKITKRGQNVTFRCDPISEHNRLYWYRQTLGQGPEFLTYFQNEAQLEKSRLLSDRFSAERPKGSFSTLEIQRTEQGDSAMYLCASSPDTNYGYTFGSGTRLTVV.

In this sample, this clone turned up once. The chain has TRBV5-4 and TRBJ2-5, with D unresolved. CDR3 size: 13 residues. Germline lookup yields CDR1 SGHNT and CDR2 YYREEE (reference sequence). Between the trimmed V and J ends, which lost 0 bases and 3 bases, there was a span of 6 bases. In DNA, the CDR3 is TGTGCCAGCAGCTTGGGACAAGAAGAGACCCAGTACTTC. Its translation: CASSLGQEETQYF.

This clone appeared a single time. V usage is TRBV18 and J usage is TRBJ1-4; D is perhaps TRBD1 (6 bases). The V end was cut by 0 bases, the J end by 4 bases, with 6 bases between. The CDR3 runs 14 residues. Germline lookup yields CDR1 KGHSH and CDR2 LQKENI. The CDR3 region has the DNA TGTGCCAGCTCACCACCGGGACATAATGAAAAACTGTTTTTT. As protein: CASSPPGHNEKLFF.

V usage is TRBV6-7 and J usage is TRBJ1-5, with 7 nucleotides matching TRBD1. TRBV6-7 belongs to the ORF category, with a function that is uncertain. V trimming: 0 bases; J trimming: 5 bases; junction bases outside the gene matches: 7. The CDR3 runs 16 residues. CDR3 nucleotide sequence: TGTGCCAGCAGTTACTCCAGGACAGGTCAACATCAGCCCCAGCATTTT. The encoded protein is CASSYSRTGQHQPQHF.

J is TRBJ2-3 and V is TRBV18, with 10 positions matching TRBD1. The CDR3 runs 15 residues. Unmatched junction bases numbered 1, after V lost 4 bases and J lost 0 bases. The germline V gene encodes CDR1 KGHSH and CDR2 LQKENI. CDR3 loop: CASSQGQGSTDTQYF. CDR3 DNA: TGTGCCAGCTCACAGGGACAGGGGAGCACAGATACGCAGTATTTT.

This rearrangement joins TRBV3-1 (or the pseudogene TRBV3-2) to TRBJ1-2; 8 nucleotides agree with TRBD1. V shed 0 bases, J shed 7 bases, and the junction held 7 bases outside the gene matches. CDR1 LGHDT and CDR2 YNNKEL come from the germline V gene (reference sequence). The CDR3 contains 15 residues. The CDR3 region has the DNA TGTGCCAGCAGCCAAGAAGAGACAGGGGTTTTTGGCTACACCTTC. It translates to CASSQEETGVFGYTF.